These 6 T cell receptor beta chains share one sample of origin, sequenced in a study of T cells after yellow fever vaccination. TCRdb used MiXCR to reprocess the 5' RACE reads, holding one entry per CDR3 protein. This sample has roughly 300,000 distinct CDR3 sequences, with roughly 8% found just once. The source material was PBMCs, sampled roughly seven weeks after the first yellow fever vaccination. The receptors were gathered from a man aged 18 to 29 who received the YFV17D yellow fever vaccine.

This chain connects TRBV20-1 to TRBJ1-3; the D is unclear. Germline-derived CDR1 and CDR2 are DFQATT and SNEGSKA (reference sequence). V dropped 2 bases and J dropped 0 bases, with 8 bases sitting between them. This CDR3 is built from 14 residues. The CDR3 sequence is CSARLPRSGNTIYF. DNA for the CDR3: TGCAGTGCTAGACTACCCCGCTCTGGAAACACCATATATTTT.

The sample holds a few counts of this clonotype. The V gene is TRBV4-1, the J gene TRBJ2-1, with D perhaps TRBD1 (6 bases). The CDR3 runs to 15 residues. Trimming shortened V by 2 bases and J by 5 bases, and 13 bases separated the two germline ends. From germline, CDR1 is MGHRA and CDR2 YSYEKL. CDR3 coding DNA: TGCGCCAGCAGCCAACTTCAGGGGCCCAACAATGAGCAGTTCTTC. As protein: CASSQLQGPNNEQFF.

This chain links TRBV4-3 with TRBJ2-1; 12 bases map to TRBD2. Per the germline V gene, CDR1 is LGHNA and CDR2 is YSLEER. The CDR3 is 18 amino acids. The J segment lost 7 bases and the V segment lost 4 bases, leaving 14 bases of the junction unmatched. CDR3 loop: CASSRDLWTSGEGNEQFF. Here the CDR3 DNA reads TGCGCCAGCAGCCGAGACTTATGGACTAGCGGGGAGGGAAATGAGCAGTTCTTC.

This rearrangement joins TRBV27 to TRBJ1-5, with TRBD1 matching 7 bases. The ends lost 5 bases at V and 4 bases at J; junction bases unmatched: 5. This CDR3 contains 14 residues. Germline CDR1 is MNHEY and CDR2 is SMNVEV (reference sequence). The CDR3 reads CASSPWDSNQPQHF. CDR3 nucleotides: TGTGCCAGCAGTCCCTGGGACAGTAATCAGCCCCAGCATTTT.

The gene calls are TRBV7-9 and TRBJ2-4; D is possibly TRBD1 (5 bases). The CDR3 runs 15 residues. The V and J ends lost 5 bases and 0 bases respectively, with 11 bases between them. CDR1 and CDR2 (germline): SEHNR, FQNEAQ (reference sequence). CDR3 in DNA: TGTGCCAGCAGCGACAGACAGCTAGCCAAAAACATTCAGTACTTC. Protein sequence: CASSDRQLAKNIQYF.

This sequence joins TRBV7-2 and TRBJ1-3; 9 nucleotides agree with TRBD1. V trimming: 8 bases; J trimming: 2 bases; junction bases outside the gene matches: 4. Per the germline V gene, CDR1 is SGHTA and CDR2 is FQGNSA. The CDR3 consists of 14 residues. In DNA, the CDR3 is TGTGCCAGCGGCACAGGGGGCACTGGAAACACCATATATTTT. As protein: CASGTGGTGNTIYF.